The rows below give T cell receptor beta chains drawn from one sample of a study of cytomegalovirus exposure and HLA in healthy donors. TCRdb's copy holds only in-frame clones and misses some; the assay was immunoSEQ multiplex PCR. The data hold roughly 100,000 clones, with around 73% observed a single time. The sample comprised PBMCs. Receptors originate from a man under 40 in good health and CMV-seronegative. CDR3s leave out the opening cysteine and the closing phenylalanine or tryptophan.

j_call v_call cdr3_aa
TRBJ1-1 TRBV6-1 ASRFRGGTEAF
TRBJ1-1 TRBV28 ASRPGSVNTEAF
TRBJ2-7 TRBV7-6 ARTVPRGTYEQY
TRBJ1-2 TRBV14 ASSPTEIYGYT
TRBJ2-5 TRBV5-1 ASSLDVSTQETQY
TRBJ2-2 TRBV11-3 ASSTSRGRGTGELF
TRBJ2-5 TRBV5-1 ASSLNGQETQY
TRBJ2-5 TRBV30 AWSVRRAGDQY
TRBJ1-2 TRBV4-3 ASSQEQGYGYT
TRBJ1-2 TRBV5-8 ASSLGTGWGRGRYGYT
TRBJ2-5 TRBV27 ASREWGAGQETQY
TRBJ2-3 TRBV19 ASSRGTDTQY
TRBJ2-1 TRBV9 ASSAASAYNEQF
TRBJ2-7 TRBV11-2 ASSKWTGGGYEQY
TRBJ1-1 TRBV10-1 ASSESGTAF
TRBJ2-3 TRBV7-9 ASSLDESTDTQY